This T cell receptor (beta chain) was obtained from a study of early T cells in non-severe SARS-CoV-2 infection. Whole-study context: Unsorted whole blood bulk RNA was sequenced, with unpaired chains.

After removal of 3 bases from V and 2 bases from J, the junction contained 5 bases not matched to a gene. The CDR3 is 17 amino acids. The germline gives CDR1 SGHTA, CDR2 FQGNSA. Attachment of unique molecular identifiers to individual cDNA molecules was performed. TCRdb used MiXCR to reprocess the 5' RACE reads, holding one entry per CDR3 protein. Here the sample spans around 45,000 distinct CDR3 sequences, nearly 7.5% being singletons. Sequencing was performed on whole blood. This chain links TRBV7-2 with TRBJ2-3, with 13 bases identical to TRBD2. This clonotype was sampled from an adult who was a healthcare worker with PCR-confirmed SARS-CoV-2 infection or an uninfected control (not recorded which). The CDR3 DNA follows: TGTGCCAGCAGCTTCCAGACTAGCGGGGGGCCCACAGATACGCAGTATTTT. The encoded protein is CASSFQTSGGPTDTQYF.